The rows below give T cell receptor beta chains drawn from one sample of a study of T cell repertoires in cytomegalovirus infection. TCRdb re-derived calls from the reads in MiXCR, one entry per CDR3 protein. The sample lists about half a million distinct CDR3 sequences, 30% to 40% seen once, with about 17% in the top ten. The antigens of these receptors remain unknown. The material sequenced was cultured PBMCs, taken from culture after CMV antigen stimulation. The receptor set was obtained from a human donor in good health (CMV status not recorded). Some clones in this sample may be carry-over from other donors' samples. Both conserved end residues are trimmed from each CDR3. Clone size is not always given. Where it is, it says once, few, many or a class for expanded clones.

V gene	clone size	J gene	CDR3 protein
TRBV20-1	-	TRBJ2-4	SAKGVLKNIQY
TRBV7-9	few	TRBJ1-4	ASSAPTVKLF
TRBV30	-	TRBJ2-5	AWRGLAVETQY
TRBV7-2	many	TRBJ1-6	ASSLGGQGNSPLH
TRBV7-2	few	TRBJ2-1	ASSLGGPAVAGNRKF
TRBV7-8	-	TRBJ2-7	ASSLYEASGSGEQY
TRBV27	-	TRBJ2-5	ASSTPDRGRETQY
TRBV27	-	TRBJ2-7	ASSSSRLSYEQY
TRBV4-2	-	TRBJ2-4	ASSQDPAKHIQY
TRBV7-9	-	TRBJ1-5	ASSLVGAVNQPQH
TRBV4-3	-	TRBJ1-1	ASSQEAAMNTEAF
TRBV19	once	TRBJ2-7	ASSIAGHEQY
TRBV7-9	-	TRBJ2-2	ASSRSDTNTGELF
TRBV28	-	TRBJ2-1	ASGLAGNNEQF
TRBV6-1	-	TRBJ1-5	ASSEAWGFDQPQH
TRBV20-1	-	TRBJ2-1	SARDEQEF